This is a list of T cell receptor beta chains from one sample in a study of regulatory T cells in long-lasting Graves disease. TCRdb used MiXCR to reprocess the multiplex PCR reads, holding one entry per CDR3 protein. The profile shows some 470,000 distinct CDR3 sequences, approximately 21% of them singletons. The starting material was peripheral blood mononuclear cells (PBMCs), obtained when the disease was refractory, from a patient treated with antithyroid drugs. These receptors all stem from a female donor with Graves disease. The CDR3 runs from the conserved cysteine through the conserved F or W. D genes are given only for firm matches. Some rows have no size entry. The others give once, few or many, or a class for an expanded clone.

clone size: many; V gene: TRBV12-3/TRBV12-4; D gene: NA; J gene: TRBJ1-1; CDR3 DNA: TGTGCCACCGGGCCCCCTGTGGCAAAAGAAGCTTTCTTT; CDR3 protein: CATGPPVAKEAFF
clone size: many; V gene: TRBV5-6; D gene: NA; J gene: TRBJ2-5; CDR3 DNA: TGTGCCAGCAGCTGGAAGGGGCAAGAGACCCAGTACTTC; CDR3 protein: CASSWKGQETQYF
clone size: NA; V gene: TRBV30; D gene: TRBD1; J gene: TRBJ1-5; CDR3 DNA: TGTGCCTGGGGGACAGGGGGTAGCAATCAGCCCCAGCATTTT; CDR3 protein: CAWGTGGSNQPQHF
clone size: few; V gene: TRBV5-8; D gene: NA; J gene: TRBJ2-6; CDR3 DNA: TGTGCCAGCAGCTTTTTACAGGGAAAACTGTCTGGGGCCAACGTCCTGACTTTC; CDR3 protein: CASSFLQGKLSGANVLTF
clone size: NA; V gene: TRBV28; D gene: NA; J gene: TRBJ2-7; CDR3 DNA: TGTGCCAGCAGCGCAGGATCCTACGAGCGGTACTTC; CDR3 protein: CASSAGSYERYF
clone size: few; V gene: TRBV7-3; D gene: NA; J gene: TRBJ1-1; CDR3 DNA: TGTGCCAGCAGCCAATGGCGGAACACTGAAGCTTTCTTT; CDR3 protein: CASSQWRNTEAFF
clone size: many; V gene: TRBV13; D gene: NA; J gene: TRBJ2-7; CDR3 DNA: TGTGCCAGCAGCCTCCCCGGGGGAGACGAGCAGTACTTC; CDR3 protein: CASSLPGGDEQYF
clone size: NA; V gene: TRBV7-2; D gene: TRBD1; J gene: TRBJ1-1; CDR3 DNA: TGTGCCAGCAGCTTAGTGGCAGGGGGCGCGTTTGATGAAGCTTTCTTT; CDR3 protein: CASSLVAGGAFDEAFF
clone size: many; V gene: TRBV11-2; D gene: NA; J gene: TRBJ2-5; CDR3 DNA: TGTGCCAGCAGCTTAGGTCCATCCCAAGAGACCCAGTACTTC; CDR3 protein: CASSLGPSQETQYF
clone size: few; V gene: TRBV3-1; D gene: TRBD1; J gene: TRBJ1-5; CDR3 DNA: TGTGCCAGCAGCCAAGGATCAGGGGGGAGTTATAGCAATCAGCCCCAGCATTTT; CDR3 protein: CASSQGSGGSYSNQPQHF
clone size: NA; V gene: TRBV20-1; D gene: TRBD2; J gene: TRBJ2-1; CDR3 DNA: TGCAGTGCGACGATAGCGGGAGGGCTCTCCTACAATGAGCAGTTCTTC; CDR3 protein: CSATIAGGLSYNEQFF
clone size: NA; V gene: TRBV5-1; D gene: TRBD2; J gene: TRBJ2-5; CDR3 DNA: TGCGCCAGCAGCCCCTCTTTAGTAGCGGGAAAAGAGACCCAGTACTTC; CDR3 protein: CASSPSLVAGKETQYF
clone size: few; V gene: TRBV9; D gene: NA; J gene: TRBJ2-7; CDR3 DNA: TGTGCCAGCAGCGTAAGCGAGGGGGGGGAGCAGTACTTC; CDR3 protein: CASSVSEGGEQYF
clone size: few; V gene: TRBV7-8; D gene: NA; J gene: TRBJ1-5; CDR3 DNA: TGTGCCAGCAGCAACCAGGGTCCCCTGGGGCCCCAGCATTTT; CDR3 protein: CASSNQGPLGPQHF
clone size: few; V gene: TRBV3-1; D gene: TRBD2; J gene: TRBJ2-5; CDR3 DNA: TGTGCCAGCAGCCACTCCTACGGGACTAGCGGCCAAGAGACCCAGTACTTC; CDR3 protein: CASSHSYGTSGQETQYF
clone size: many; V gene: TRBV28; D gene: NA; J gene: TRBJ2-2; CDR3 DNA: TGTGCCAGCAGATTAGGGACCAACACCGGGGAGCTGTTTTTT; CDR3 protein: CASRLGTNTGELFF
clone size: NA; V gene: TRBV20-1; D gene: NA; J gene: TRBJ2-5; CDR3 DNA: TGCAGTGCTAGAGCGGGGGACCGGCTCGGGGCCCAGTACTTC; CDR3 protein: CSARAGDRLGAQYF
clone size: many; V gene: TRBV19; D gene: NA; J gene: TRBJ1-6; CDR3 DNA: TGTGCCAGTAGTAGAAGGACGTTAAGCGGCGATAATTCACCCCTCCACTTT; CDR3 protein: CASSRRTLSGDNSPLHF
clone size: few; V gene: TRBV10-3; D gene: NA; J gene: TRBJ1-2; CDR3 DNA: TGTGCCATCATGGGGGTCGCGTCCCGTGGCTACACCTTC; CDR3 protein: CAIMGVASRGYTF
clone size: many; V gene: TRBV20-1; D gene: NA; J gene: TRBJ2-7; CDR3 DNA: TGCAGTGCTAGTGGATGGCAGGTCAACCCCTACGAGCAGTACTTC; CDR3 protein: CSASGWQVNPYEQYF
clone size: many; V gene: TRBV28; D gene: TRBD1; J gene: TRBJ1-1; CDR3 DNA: TGTGCCAGCAGTACAGCCTATGTGGTGGGGACAGGAAGATTAAACACTGAAGCTTTCTTT; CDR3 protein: CASSTAYVVGTGRLNTEAFF
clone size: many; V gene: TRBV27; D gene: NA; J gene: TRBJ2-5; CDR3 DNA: TGTGCCAGCAGTGGACGCCTCCAAGAGACCCAGTACTTC; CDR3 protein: CASSGRLQETQYF
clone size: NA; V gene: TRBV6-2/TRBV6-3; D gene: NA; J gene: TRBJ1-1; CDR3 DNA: TGTGCCAGCATTTCCTGGGTATCCCTAGGGAATACTGAAGCTTTCTTT; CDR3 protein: CASISWVSLGNTEAFF
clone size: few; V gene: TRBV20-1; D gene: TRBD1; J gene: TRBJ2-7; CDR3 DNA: TGCAGTGCAGCTGACAGGGCTGGCTACGAGCAGTACTTC; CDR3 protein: CSAADRAGYEQYF
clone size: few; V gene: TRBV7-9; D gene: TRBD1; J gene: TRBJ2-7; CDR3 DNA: TGTGCCAGCAGCTTGCCATCGACAGGGGTGGACGAGCAGTACTTC; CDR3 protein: CASSLPSTGVDEQYF
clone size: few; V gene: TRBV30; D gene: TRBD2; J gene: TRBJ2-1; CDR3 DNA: TGTGCCTGGAGTCCGGGTCTAGCGGTCTACAATGAGCAGTTCTTC; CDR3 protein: CAWSPGLAVYNEQFF
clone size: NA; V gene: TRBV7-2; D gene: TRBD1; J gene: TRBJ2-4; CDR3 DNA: TGTGCCAGCAGTTTGTTCTGGGACAGTGAAAACATTCAGTACTTC; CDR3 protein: CASSLFWDSENIQYF
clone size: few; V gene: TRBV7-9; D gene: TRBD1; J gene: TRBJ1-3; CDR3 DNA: TGTGCCAGCAGCCGGACAGGGTCCGGAAACACCATATATTTT; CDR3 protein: CASSRTGSGNTIYF
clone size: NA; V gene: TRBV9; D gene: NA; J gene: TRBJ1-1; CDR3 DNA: TGTGCCAGCAGCGTAGGACGGACCAACACTGAAGCTTTCTTT; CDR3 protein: CASSVGRTNTEAFF
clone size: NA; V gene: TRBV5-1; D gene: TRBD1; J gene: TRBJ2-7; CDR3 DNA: TGCGCCAGCAATAGGTTGGGGACAGAGTACTACGAGCAGTACTTC; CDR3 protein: CASNRLGTEYYEQYF
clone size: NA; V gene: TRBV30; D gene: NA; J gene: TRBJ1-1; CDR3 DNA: TGTGCCTGGAGTCCGCCGTTCTCCTCTAGGAGGGAAGCTTTCTTT; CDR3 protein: CAWSPPFSSRREAFF
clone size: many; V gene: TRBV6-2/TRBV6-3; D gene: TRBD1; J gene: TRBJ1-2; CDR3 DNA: TGTGCCAGCAGTTCAGGACAGGTTCGAGGCTATGGCTACACCTTC; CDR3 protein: CASSSGQVRGYGYTF
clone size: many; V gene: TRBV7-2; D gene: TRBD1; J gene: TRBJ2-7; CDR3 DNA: TGTGCCAGCAGTTGGGACAGTCTTTCCAACGAGCAGTACTTC; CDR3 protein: CASSWDSLSNEQYF
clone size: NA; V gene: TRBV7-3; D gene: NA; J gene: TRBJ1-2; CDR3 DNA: TGTGCCAGCAGCTTAGATCCGACCCAAGGCAAAGGCTACACCTTC; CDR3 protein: CASSLDPTQGKGYTF
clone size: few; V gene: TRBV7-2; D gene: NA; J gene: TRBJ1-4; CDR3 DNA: TGTGCCAGCAGCTTAGAGTATTCTCAGGGTAATGAAAAACTGTTTTTT; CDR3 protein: CASSLEYSQGNEKLFF
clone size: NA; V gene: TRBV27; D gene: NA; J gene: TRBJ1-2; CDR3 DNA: TGTGCCAGCAAACAGTCAGGGGAAAACTATGGCTACACCTTC; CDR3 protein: CASKQSGENYGYTF
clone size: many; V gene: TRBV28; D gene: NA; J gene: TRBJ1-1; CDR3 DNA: TGTGCCAGCAGTTTTCGGGGGATCCCTGAAGCTTTCTTT; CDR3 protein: CASSFRGIPEAFF
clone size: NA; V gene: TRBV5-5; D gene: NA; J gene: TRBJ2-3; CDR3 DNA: TGTGCCAGCAGTTCCCCGGGAGAGGATACGCAGTATTTT; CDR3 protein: CASSSPGEDTQYF
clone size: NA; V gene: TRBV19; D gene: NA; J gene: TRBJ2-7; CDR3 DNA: TGTGCCAGTAGTCCCTTGACAGGAACCTACGAGCAGTACTTC; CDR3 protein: CASSPLTGTYEQYF
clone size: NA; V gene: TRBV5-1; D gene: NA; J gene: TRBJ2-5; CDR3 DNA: TGCGCCAGCATCAAGACAGCTCTTTCTGAGACCCAGTACTTC; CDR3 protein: CASIKTALSETQYF
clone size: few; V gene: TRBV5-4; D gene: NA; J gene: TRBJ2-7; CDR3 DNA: TGTGCCAGCAGCCTTTCCCAAGACACTCCTGGCTACGAGCAGTACTTC; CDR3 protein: CASSLSQDTPGYEQYF
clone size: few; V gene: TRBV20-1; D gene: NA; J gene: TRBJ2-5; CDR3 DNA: TGCAGTGCTAGAGATAGGGCTAGAGGAGAGACCCAGTACTTC; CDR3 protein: CSARDRARGETQYF
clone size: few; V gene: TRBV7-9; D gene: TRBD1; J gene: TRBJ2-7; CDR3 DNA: TGTGCCATCGACTCGAGGGGGCCCTCCTCCTACGAGCAGTACTTC; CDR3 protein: CAIDSRGPSSYEQYF
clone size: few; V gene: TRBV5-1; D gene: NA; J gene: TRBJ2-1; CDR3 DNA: TGCGCCAGCAGCCCGGGACAAGGGGACACGAATGAGCAGTTCTTC; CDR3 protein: CASSPGQGDTNEQFF
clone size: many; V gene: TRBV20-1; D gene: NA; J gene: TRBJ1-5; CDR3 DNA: TGCAGTGCTACAAAGAACAGGGAAAATCAGCCCCAGCATTTT; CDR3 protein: CSATKNRENQPQHF
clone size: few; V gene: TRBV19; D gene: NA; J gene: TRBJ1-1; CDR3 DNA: TGTGCCAGTAGAAACACAGGGCTTCGGTCTGAAGCTTTCTTT; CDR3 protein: CASRNTGLRSEAFF
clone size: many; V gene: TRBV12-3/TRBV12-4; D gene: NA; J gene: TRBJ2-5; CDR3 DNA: TGTGCCAGCAGTCTCCGGGACCCGCGGGAGACCCAGTACTTC; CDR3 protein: CASSLRDPRETQYF
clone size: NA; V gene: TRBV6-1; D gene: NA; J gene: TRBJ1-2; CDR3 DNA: TGTGCCAGCAGCGTGTCGGGTCCAGGGTCAGGAGCTGGCTACACCTTC; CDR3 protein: CASSVSGPGSGAGYTF
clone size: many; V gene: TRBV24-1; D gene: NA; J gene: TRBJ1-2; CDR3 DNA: TGTGCCACCAGTGATGGGCTCAGGAACTATGGCTACACCTTC; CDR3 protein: CATSDGLRNYGYTF
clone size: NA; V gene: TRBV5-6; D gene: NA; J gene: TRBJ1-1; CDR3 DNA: TGTGCCAGCAGCTCCGCGGACAGTGAAGCTTTCTTT; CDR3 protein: CASSSADSEAFF